This record covers a single T cell receptor (beta chain). Profiling relied on immunoSEQ multiplex PCR, and the TCRdb table lists in-frame clones only, not all of them. This sample yields thousands of clones, of which approximately 81% are seen a single time; around 4% belongs to the top ten. V lost 0 bases and J 11 bases, leaving 14 bases between the germline ends. The germline gives CDR1 SGDLS, CDR2 YYNGEE. The CDR3 length is 13 residues. This sample was taken from a study of PD-1 blockade in classical Hodgkin lymphoma. The patients all showed relapse after autologous stem cell transplantation, while their brentuximab vedotin exposure varied. CD4+ T cells were purified from thawed PBMCs by negative selection.

The sequence was collected from a human donor with classical Hodgkin lymphoma. Sequenced here: CD4+ T cells from blood, sampled at baseline. V and J are TRBV9 and TRBJ1-1; D not certain. The DNA for the CDR3 is TGTGCCAGCAGCGTAGGGGCCCCCGGGGATGCTTTCTTT. As protein: CASSVGAPGDAFF.